This TCR beta chain was recorded in a study of cytomegalovirus exposure and HLA in healthy donors (TCRdb year 2017). In the study overall: In an earlier analysis of some 610 of the donors, under 300 Gb of sequence data and about 110 million unique TCR beta sequences from approximately 180 million T cells were reported. In the later analysis, no new phenotypic data were used to find candidate immune exposures; instead, reliance was placed on TCR beta sequences and their occurrence across donors. Of the roughly 420 genotyped donors, approximately 80% were placed in the genetic ancestry cluster associated with self-reported Caucasian donors. Among some 400 genotyped donors of the cohort, an average of roughly 230,000 unique TCR beta nucleotide sequences was sequenced per donor, of which 15% to 20% were non-productive. A later analysis re-examined previously published TCR beta repertoires from more than 650 donors and added high-resolution HLA genotyping to investigate patterns of TCR occurrence. The study profiled the T cell repertoires of about 640 subjects by immunosequencing and related them to cytomegalovirus serostatus. Because of strong linkage in the cohort, five DR-DQ haplotypes were treated as single units for association and clustering. Donor age, sex, ethnicity and CMV serostatus were collected together with the repertoire data. In a later genetic analysis, genome-wide SNP genotypes for about three fifths of the 666 donors were used, and that subset was treated as a discovery cohort. All discovery cohort repertoires had been generated on a single sequencing platform. The study was designed to test whether signatures of past pathogen exposure could be identified by cataloging public T cell receptors. To predict cytomegalovirus infection status, the study brought together high-throughput TCR immunosequencing, statistical association of individual TCRs with disease status, and machine learning. Besides the first cohort of roughly 640 subjects, a separate validation cohort made up of roughly 120 different subjects was used. Class I and class II HLA loci were covered by the typing at four-digit resolution. An early release covering about 600 HLA-typed donors comprised approximately 300 gigabases of sequencing data and about 90 million unique TCR sequences. An earlier analysis of roughly 600 of the donors used high-throughput TCR beta sequencing to judge whether each TCR beta V gene segment behaved as functional or pseudogenic. The number of typed donors differed by locus: about 620-630 for A, B, C, DRB1 and DQB1; 522 for DQA1; approximately 610 for DPA1; and 400 to 480 for DPB1.

The germline V gene specifies SGHAT as CDR1 and FQNNGV as CDR2. The CDR3 spans 13 residues, from the cysteine through the phenylalanine. The entry retains the CDR3 DNA only, 39 bases that are in frame from base 1. In total, fewer than 750 healthy bone marrow donors made up the cohort. Cohort members were all nominally healthy when sampled, although unrecorded immune exposures were likely present. The donor was CMV seropositive and belonged to the group of 250 to 300 seropositive cohort members. Each donor provided a peripheral blood sample, and peripheral blood mononuclear cells were used for TCR beta sequencing. The Qiagen DNeasy Blood Extraction Kit was used to extract genomic DNA from the blood cell samples. Findings and caveats that apply to the study as a whole: Because HLA typing was unavailable for some donors at each locus, only the typed subset was used in association tests. In a later analysis, HLA-associated TCR beta chains showed more clonal expansion and lower generation probabilities than non-associated chains that were equally common. Sequencing depth was assumed to be roughly uniform across donors in the presence/absence analyses, though that assumption may not hold. A further reported finding was that TCR beta sequences accurately predicted the HLA-A and HLA-B alleles for most subjects in the first cohort. An association between a missense DCLRE1C variant and V-gene and J-gene trimming of TCR beta chains was found in a later genetic analysis and replicated in an independent cohort. In an earlier analysis of about 540 of the donors, most TCR beta V segments were observed in productive rearrangements about 87% or about 30% of the time, broadly matching IMGT annotations. When HLA alleles, especially DR and DQ, strongly co-occurred, attributing TCR associations to individual alleles was difficult. In a later analysis, several top co-occurrence clusters were reported to appear linked to parvovirus B19, influenza, CMV and Epstein-Barr virus. The authors suggested that the approach could potentially be generalized to other disease states and immunological phenotypes. The classifier was reported to diagnose cytomegalovirus status with high specificity and sensitivity in both the original and validation cohorts. Over 15 rarely observed V segments, including chromosome 9 orphons, were excluded from the earlier analysis of approximately 500 of the donors because counts were too low. While some public TCRs were present in many individuals, most TCR sequences turned up only very rarely across donors. In vitro tests confirmed that a few of the cytomegalovirus-associated TCR beta chains recognize cytomegalovirus antigens. A cluster of highly shared sequence variants was judged likely to be a technical artifact of the sequencing pipeline. In a later analysis, most CMV-associated TCR beta chains were found to appear HLA-restricted, with HLA associations seemingly driven largely by CMV exposure. A later genetic analysis reported fewer N-insertions in productive TCRs among donors in an Asian-associated ancestry cluster than the roughly 620-donor mean. For the cohort, immune exposure information was limited to CMV serostatus. Some IMGT-functional V segments, including TRBV6-2 and TRBV6-3, could not be distinguished by the 87-base-pair reads and were therefore excluded. A later analysis associated roughly 17,000 TCR beta sequences with specific HLA alleles at a false discovery rate of 0.05. In this cohort, only TCR beta chains were sequenced, and detectable features were limited by the absence of alpha or paired-chain data. According to a later analysis, TCR association rates differed among HLA loci, with DRB1 alleles showing the most associated TCRs and HLA-C alleles showing the fewest. In the study, roughly 160 TCR beta chains were listed as associated with cytomegalovirus. Linkage disequilibrium might explain the correlated functional status among segregating V segments, but an unknown experimental factor could not be ruled out.

The library was built by means of the immunoSEQ multiplex PCR assay. A mixture of 60 forward primers for TCR Vbeta segments and 13 reverse primers for TCR Jbeta segments was used in the multiplex PCR. Amplification of the CDR3 region of rearranged TCR beta genes was performed with a multiplex PCR assay on genomic DNA. Amplified TCR beta libraries were sequenced as 87-base-pair reads on the Illumina HiSeq System. The paper's processing steps were these. A later analysis counted tens of millions of unique TCR beta chains across the 666 repertoires, and 10 million to 12 million of these chains were shared by at least two donors. To remove PCR and sequencing errors, raw reads were error-corrected and collapsed into unique sequences using a nearest-neighbor algorithm that merged closely related sequences. V, D and J gene segments were assigned by aligning CDR3 sequences to IMGT reference sequences. For a sequence to be retained, at least a six-nucleotide match to both a V gene segment and a J gene segment was required. Rearrangements were classified as productive when the CDR3 lacked stop codons and remained in frame with V and J, and all other rearrangements were classified as non-productive. Following IMGT convention, CDR3 was defined as the stretch from the second conserved V-encoded cysteine up to the conserved J-encoded phenylalanine. The earlier analysis of 587 of the donors excluded sequences that lacked an unambiguous match to a single V gene segment. In an earlier analysis of roughly 500 of the donors, V segments were called functional above 56.7% productive rearrangements and were called segregating when the between-donor standard deviation exceeded 5%. A statistical classification framework was built for diagnosing cytomegalovirus status from the catalog of TCR beta chain sequences. In a later analysis, TCR nucleotide sequences were compared against IMGT/GENE-DB human TR gene sequences so that V and J genes could be assigned. A later analysis assigned CDR3 sequences and most-parsimonious VDJ recombination scenarios with the TCRdist pipeline. In a later analysis, each TCR beta chain was defined by its CDR3 amino acid sequence together with its V-gene family, and reads without a unique V-gene family were excluded. As a way to deal with suspected cross-contamination and a sequencing artifact, a later analysis dropped 450 to 600 nucleotide sequences that were highly shared and had low generation probability. For each public chain, a later analysis derived a clonal expansion index from normalized ranks of inferred template counts within each repertoire. In a later analysis, generation probabilities were computed with a VDJ recombination model fitted to out-of-frame rearrangements, and the resulting probabilities were checked against IGoR. Hypergeometric tests were used in a later analysis to score TCR-TCR, TCR-HLA and TCR-CMV co-occurrence, with a repertoire-size bias correction applied to the TCR pairs. False discovery rates were estimated in a later analysis by permuting HLA or CMV assignments 20 times. In a later analysis, co-occurring TCRs were grouped using DBSCAN, with TCRdist sequence similarity added in when clustering inside HLA-allele-positive subsets. For co-occurrence clustering, repertoires with fewer than 30,000 or more than 120,000 public chains were excluded, along with four to six repertoires with anomalous nucleotide sharing. The source is immuneACCESS, and TCRdb retained only in-frame sequences with V and J called. Part of the clones is not carried over; for the studies checked, unresolved V genes explain less than half of this, and the remainder is unexplained. V and J calls and clone size are as listed in that table; D and trimming were resolved from the DNA. A total of some 150,000 clones appear in this sample, about 80% of them only once. The top ten hold less than 8% of the sample.

Turning to this clone: Its recognized antigen is unknown. Per-nucleotide qualities are absent, and no much larger clonotype sits a single base away.

This chain is built from TRBV11-2 and TRBJ2-5; no D gene is confidently identified. Judging by the DNA end, TRBJ2-7 fits better; the J call may be wrong. Sequences were obtained from PBMCs. The receptor's source is a man aged 35 to 55 in good health and CMV-seropositive. The DNA is as follows: TGTGCCAGCAGCTTAGGCAGAGACTACGAGCAGTACTTC. It codes for CASSLGRDYEQYF.